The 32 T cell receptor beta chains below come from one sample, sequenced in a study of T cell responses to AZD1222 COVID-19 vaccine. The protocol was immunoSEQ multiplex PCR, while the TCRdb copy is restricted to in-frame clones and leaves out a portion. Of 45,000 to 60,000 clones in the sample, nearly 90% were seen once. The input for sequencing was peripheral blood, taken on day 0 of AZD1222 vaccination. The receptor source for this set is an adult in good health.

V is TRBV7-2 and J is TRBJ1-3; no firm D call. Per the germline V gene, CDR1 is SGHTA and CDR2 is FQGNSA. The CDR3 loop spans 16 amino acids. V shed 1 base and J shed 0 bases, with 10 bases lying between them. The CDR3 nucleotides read TGTGCCAGCAGCTTAGGGGCCCCGGTCTCTGGAAACACCATATATTTT. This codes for CASSLGAPVSGNTIYF.

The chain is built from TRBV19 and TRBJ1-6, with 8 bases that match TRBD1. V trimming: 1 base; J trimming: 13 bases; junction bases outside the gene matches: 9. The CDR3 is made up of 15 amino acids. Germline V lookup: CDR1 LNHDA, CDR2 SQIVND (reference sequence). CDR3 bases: TGTGCCAGTAGTATAGTCGGAACAGGGGGAACTCCCCTCCACTTT. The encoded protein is CASSIVGTGGTPLHF.

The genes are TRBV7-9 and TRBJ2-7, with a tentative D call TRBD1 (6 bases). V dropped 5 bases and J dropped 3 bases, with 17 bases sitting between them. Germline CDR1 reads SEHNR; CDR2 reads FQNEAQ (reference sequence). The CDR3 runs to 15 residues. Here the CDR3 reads CASSVAGARDYEQYF. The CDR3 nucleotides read TGTGCCAGCAGCGTCGCAGGGGCCCGCGACTACGAGCAGTACTTC.

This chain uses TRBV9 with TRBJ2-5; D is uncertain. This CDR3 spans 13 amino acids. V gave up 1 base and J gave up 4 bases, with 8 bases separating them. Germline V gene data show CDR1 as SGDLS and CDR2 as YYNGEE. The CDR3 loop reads CASSVWGGETQYF. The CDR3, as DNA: TGTGCCAGCAGCGTATGGGGTGGAGAGACCCAGTACTTC.

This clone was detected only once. The CDR3 here is CASSERTQYF. The CDR3 region has the DNA TGTGCCAGCAGTGAACGGACGCAGTATTTT. V usage is TRBV2 and J usage is TRBJ2-3; D gene ambiguous. Trimming left V 2 bases short and J 9 bases short, with 3 bases between. The V gene's germline CDR1 is SNHLY and CDR2 FYNNEI. CDR3 length: 10 amino acids.

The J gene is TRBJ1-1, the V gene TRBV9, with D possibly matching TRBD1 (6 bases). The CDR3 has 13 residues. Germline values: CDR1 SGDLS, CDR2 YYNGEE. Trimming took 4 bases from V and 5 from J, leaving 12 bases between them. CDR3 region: CASSPGTWTEAFF. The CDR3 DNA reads TGTGCCAGCAGCCCCGGGACATGGACTGAAGCTTTCTTT. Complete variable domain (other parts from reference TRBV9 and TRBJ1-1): DSGVTQTPKHLITATGQRVTLRCSPRSGDLSVYWYQQSLDQGLQFLIQYYNGEERAKGNILERFSAQQFPDLHSELNLSSLELGDSALYFCASSPGTWTEAFFGQGTRLTVV.

CDR3 region: CASSSYRVDTEAFF. The CDR3 nucleotides read TGTGCCAGCAGTTCTTACAGGGTAGATACTGAAGCTTTCTTT. V usage is TRBV6-2 or TRBV6-3 and J usage is TRBJ1-1; TRBD1 might be the D (6 bases). The CDR3 extends over 14 amino acids. V gave up 4 bases and J gave up 5 bases, with 14 bases separating them. Germline V gives CDR1 MNHEY, CDR2 SVGEGT.

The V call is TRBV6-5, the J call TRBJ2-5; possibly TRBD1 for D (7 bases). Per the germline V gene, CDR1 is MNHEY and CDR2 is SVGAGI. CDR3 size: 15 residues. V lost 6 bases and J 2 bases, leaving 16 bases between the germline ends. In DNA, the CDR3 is TGTGCCAGCAGGGCGGGACAGCTAATACAAGAGACCCAGTACTTC. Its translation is CASRAGQLIQETQYF.

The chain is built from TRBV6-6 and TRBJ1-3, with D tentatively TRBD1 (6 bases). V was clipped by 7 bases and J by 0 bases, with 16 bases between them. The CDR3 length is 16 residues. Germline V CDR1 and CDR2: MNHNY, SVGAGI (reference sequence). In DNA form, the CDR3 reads TGTGCCAGCACTCATAAGCGGACAGCCTCTGGAAACACCATATATTTT. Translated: CASTHKRTASGNTIYF.

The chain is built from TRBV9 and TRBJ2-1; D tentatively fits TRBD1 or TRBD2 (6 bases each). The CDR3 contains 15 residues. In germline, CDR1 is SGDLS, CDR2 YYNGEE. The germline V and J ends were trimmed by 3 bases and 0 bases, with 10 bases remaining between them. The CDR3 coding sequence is TGTGCCAGCAGCGCGGGGGCCAGCTCCTACAATGAGCAGTTCTTC. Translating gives CASSAGASSYNEQFF.

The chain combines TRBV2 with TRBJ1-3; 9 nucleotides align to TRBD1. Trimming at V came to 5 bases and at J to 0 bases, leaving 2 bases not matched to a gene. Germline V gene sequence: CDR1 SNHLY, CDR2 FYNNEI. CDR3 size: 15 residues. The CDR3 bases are TGTGCCAGCAGTCGGACAGGGGACTCTGGAAACACCATATATTTT. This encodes CASSRTGDSGNTIYF.

The CDR3 spells CASSLDGRSRTGGSGNTIYF. DNA for the CDR3: TGTGCCAGCAGCTTAGATGGCCGATCCCGGACAGGGGGATCTGGAAACACCATATATTTT. The gene calls are TRBV11-3 and TRBJ1-3; the match to TRBD1 covers 10 bases. Germline V gives CDR1 SGHNT, CDR2 YENEEA. V trimming: 0 bases; J trimming: 1 base; junction bases outside the gene matches: 12. The CDR3 has 20 residues.

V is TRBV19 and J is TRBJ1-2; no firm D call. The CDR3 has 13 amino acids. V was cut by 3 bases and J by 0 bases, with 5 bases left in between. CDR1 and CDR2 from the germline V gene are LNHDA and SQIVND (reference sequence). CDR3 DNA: TGTGCCAGTAGTATGGCGGCTAACTATGGCTACACCTTC. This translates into CASSMAANYGYTF.

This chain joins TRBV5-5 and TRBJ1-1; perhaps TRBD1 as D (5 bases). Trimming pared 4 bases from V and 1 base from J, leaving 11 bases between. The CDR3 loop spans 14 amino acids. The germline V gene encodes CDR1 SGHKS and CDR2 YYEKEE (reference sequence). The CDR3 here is CASSPGTGNTEAFF. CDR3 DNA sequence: TGTGCCAGCAGCCCTGGGACGGGGAACACTGAAGCTTTCTTT.

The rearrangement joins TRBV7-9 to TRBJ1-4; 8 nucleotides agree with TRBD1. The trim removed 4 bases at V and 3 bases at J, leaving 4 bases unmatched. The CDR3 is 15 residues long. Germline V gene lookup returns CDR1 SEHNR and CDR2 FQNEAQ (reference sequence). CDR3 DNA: TGTGCCAGCAGCTACGGACAGGGTCCTAATGAAAAACTGTTTTTT. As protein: CASSYGQGPNEKLFF.

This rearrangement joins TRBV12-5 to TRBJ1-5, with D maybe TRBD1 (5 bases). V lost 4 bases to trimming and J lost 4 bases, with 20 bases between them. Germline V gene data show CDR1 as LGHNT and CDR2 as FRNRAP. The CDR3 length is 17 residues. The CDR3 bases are TGTGCTAGTGGTTCCTACCCAGACAGATATGGAAATCAGCCCCAGCATTTT. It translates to CASGSYPDRYGNQPQHF.

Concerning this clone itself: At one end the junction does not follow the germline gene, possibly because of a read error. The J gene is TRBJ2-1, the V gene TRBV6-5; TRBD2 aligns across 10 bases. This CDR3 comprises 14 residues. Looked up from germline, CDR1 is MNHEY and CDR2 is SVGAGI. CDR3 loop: CASSYSTQRGGLIF. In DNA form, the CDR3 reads TGTGCCAGCAGTTACTCGACCCAGCGGGGGGGCCTCATCTTC.

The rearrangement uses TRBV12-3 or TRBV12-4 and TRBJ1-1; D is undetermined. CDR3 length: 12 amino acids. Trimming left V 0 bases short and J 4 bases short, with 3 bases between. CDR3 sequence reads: CASSLAGTEAFF. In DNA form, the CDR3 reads TGTGCCAGCAGTTTAGCCGGCACTGAAGCTTTCTTT.

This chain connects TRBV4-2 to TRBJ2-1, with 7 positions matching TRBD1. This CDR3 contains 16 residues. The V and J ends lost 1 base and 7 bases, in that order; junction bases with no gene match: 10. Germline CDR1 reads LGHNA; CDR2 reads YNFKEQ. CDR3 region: CASSQASIQGFNEQFF. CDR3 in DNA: TGTGCCAGCAGCCAAGCGTCTATACAGGGGTTTAATGAGCAGTTCTTC.

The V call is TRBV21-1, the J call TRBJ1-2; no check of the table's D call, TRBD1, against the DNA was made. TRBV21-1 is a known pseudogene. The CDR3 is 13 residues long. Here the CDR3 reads CASSKRDSYGYTF. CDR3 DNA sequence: TGTGCCAGCAGCAAAAGGGACAGCTATGGCTACACCTTC.

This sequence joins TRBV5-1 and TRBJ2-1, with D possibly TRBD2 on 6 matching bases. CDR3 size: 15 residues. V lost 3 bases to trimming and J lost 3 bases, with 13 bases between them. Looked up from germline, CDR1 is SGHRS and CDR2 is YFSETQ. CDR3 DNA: TGCGCCAGCAGCTCCTCGGGGGACCACTACAATGAGCAGTTCTTC. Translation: CASSSSGDHYNEQFF.

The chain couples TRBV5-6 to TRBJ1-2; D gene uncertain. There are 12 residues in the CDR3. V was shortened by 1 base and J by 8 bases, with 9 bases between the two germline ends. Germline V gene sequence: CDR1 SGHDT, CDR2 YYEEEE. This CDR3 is CASSLQALGYTF. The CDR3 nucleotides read TGTGCCAGCAGCTTGCAGGCGTTAGGCTACACCTTC.

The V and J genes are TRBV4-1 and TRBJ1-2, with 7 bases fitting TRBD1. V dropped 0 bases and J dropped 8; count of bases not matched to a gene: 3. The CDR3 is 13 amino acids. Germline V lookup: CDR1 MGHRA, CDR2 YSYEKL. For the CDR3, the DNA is TGCGCCAGCAGCCAAGACCAGGGGGAAGGCTACACCTTC. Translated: CASSQDQGEGYTF.

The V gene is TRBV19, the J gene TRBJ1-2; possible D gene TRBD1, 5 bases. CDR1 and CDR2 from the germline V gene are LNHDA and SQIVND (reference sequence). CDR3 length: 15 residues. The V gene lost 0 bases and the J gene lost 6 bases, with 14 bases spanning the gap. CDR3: CASSIDRGQGDGYTF. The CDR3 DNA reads TGTGCCAGTAGTATAGATCGAGGCCAGGGAGATGGCTACACCTTC.

The CDR3 coding sequence is TGTGCCAGCAGCTTAGCGGCCAACTACGAGCAGTACTTC. Amino acids: CASSLAANYEQYF. This chain links TRBV11-3 with TRBJ2-7; D remains unclear. The CDR3 runs to 13 residues. The germline CDR1 and CDR2 sequences are SGHNT and YENEEA. V lost 1 base, J lost 3 bases, and 7 bases lay in between.

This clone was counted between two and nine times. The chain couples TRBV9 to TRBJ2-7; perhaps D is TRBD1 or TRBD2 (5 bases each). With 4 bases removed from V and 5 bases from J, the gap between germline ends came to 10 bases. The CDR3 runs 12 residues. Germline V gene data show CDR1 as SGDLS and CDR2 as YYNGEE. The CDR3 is CASSTGQNEQYF. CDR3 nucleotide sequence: TGTGCCAGCAGCACGGGGCAAAACGAGCAGTACTTC.

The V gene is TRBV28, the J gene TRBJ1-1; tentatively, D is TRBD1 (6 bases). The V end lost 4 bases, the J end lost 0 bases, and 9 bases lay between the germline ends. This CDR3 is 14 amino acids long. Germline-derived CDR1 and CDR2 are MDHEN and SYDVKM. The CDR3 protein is CASSSGQLNTEAFF. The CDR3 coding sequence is TGTGCCAGCAGTTCAGGACAGCTGAACACTGAAGCTTTCTTT.

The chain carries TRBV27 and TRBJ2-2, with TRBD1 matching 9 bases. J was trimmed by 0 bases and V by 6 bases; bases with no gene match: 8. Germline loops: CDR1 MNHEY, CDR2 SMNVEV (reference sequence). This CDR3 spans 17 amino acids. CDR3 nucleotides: TGTGCCAGCAGGGGATGGGGGACAGGGACGAACACCGGGGAGCTGTTTTTT. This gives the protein CASRGWGTGTNTGELFF.

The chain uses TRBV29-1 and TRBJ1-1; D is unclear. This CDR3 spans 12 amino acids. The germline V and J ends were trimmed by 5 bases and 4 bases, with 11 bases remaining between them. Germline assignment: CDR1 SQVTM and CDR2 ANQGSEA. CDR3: CSVWGPGTEAFF. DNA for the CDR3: TGCAGCGTTTGGGGTCCTGGCACTGAAGCTTTCTTT. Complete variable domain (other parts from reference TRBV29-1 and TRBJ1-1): SAVISQKPSRDICQRGTSLTIQCQVDSQVTMMFWYRQQPGQSLTLIATANQGSEATYESGFVIDKFPISRPNLTFSTLTVSNMSPEDSSIYLCSVWGPGTEAFFGQGTRLTVV.

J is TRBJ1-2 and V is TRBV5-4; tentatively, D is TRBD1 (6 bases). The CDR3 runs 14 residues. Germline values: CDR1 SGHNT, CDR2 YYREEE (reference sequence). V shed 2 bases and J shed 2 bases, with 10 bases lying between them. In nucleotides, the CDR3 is TGTGCCAGCAGCTTAGCCGGACAGAACTATGGCTACACCTTC. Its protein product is CASSLAGQNYGYTF.

The DNA of the CDR3 is TGCGCCAGCAGCCAGGACGTACAGGGGGGTTCAACATACGAGCAGTACTTC. It specifies CASSQDVQGGSTYEQYF. The V call is TRBV4-3, the J call TRBJ2-7; 8 bases are shared with TRBD1. CDR1 LGHNA and CDR2 YSLEER come from the germline V gene. The CDR3 runs 17 residues. With V trimmed by 3 bases and J by 4 bases, 14 bases remained unmatched.

CDR3 sequence (DNA): TGCGCCAGCAGTCAATCGACAGGTACTCTTAACTATGGCTACACCTTC. Protein sequence: CASSQSTGTLNYGYTF. This chain joins TRBV23-1 and TRBJ1-2, with D possibly TRBD1 on 6 matching bases. TRBV23-1 qualifies as an ORF whose function is uncertain. The CDR3 is 16 residues long. The V gene lost 0 bases and the J gene lost 1 base, with 12 bases spanning the gap.